This T cell receptor beta chain originates from a study of long-term antiretroviral therapy in people with HIV. The overall study: Of all samples, the earliest predate the 2015 immediate-ART recommendation by about a decade.

On this clone itself: Its target is unknown.

Germline V gene lookup returns CDR1 SQVTM and CDR2 ANQGSEA. The CDR3 has 12 residues. Between the trimmed V and J ends, which lost 6 bases and 5 bases, there was a span of 13 bases. Study results and limitations: Blood specimens, gathered between about 2003 and 2018, were possibly obtained under older ART regimens.

Treatment locations for all participants with HIV were in the United States. Run at survey level, the immunoSEQ assay was version v3.0. Sequencing efforts were directed toward roughly 40,000-50,000 T-cell genomes per sample. Method: immunoSEQ multiplex PCR; TCRdb's copy keeps in-frame clones and lacks some. The sample records about 34,000 clones, approximately 85% being singletons. The chain uses TRBV29-1 and TRBJ1-2; D perhaps matches TRBD1 (6 bases). The TCR sequence derives from a woman aged 25 to 39 with HIV. The sequencing used unsorted PBMCs, collected around 2.7 years before starting antiretroviral therapy. For the CDR3, the DNA is TGCAGCGTGGGGGGCAGCTCATATGGCTACACCTTC. Protein sequence: CSVGGSSYGYTF.